This passage covers 4 T cell receptor beta chains from one sample sequenced in a study of Ad26.COV2.S vaccination and SARS-CoV-2 variants. Treatment meaning: 15 to 20 received Ad26.COV2.S at low or high dose, single or two shots; about 5 received placebo; per-sample allocation not given. The investigators took samples on day 63 after the first vaccine or placebo injection. Profiling relied on immunoSEQ multiplex PCR, and the TCRdb table lists in-frame clones only, not all of them. The sample carries approximately 340,000 clones, about 85% recorded once. The sequencing used peripheral blood, collected in a trial of Ad26.COV2.S vaccine versus placebo. The receptor source for this set is a person aged 18 to 65 who received the Ad26.COV2.S COVID-19 vaccine or a placebo.

This sequence joins TRBV19 and TRBJ2-3; 8 nucleotides align to TRBD1. Germline V gene lookup returns CDR1 LNHDA and CDR2 SQIVND (reference sequence). There are 15 residues in the CDR3. V was pared by 10 bases and J by 2 bases, with 11 bases of the junction left unmatched. CDR3 amino acids: CATYSGGGITDTQYF. CDR3 bases: TGTGCCACATATTCAGGGGGCGGGATCACAGATACGCAGTATTTT.

This clone has more than one count but fewer than ten. J is TRBJ2-3 and V is TRBV3-1 (or the pseudogene TRBV3-2); 9 bases map to TRBD2. Germline V gene sequence: CDR1 LGHDT, CDR2 YNNKEL (reference sequence). J lost 4 bases, V lost 1 base, and 3 bases had no gene match. The CDR3 loop spans 15 amino acids. The CDR3 is CASSQGASGADTQYF. The DNA of the CDR3 is TGTGCCAGCAGCCAAGGGGCTAGCGGGGCAGATACGCAGTATTTT.

The chain uses TRBV5-4 and TRBJ1-1; 9 positions agree with TRBD1. Germline-derived CDR1 and CDR2 are SGHNT and YYREEE (reference sequence). This CDR3 is built from 14 residues. V dropped 2 bases and J dropped 3; count of bases not matched to a gene: 2. The CDR3 loop is CASSFDRGYTEAFF. The CDR3 DNA reads as TGTGCCAGCAGCTTTGACAGGGGGTACACTGAAGCTTTCTTT.

V and J are TRBV19 and TRBJ2-7, with D hard to call. Germline V gives CDR1 LNHDA, CDR2 SQIVND (reference sequence). This CDR3 is built from 16 residues. Trimming took 1 base from V and 1 from J, leaving 14 bases between them. The DNA of the CDR3 is TGTGCCAGTAGTATAGGGCCAACAGTGGGTTCCTACGAGCAGTACTTC. Protein: CASSIGPTVGSYEQYF.